Detailed here is one T cell receptor (beta chain). Its antigen is currently unknown. The data stem from a study of human thymus T cells. The study's findings and limits: Among thymic and blood repertoires, usage of V and J genes appeared biased.

CDR1 and CDR2 (germline): LNHDA, SQIVND (reference sequence). The ends were cut back, 7 bases at V and 2 bases at J, with 14 bases in the middle. The CDR3 spans 14 residues. The table came from immunoSEQ multiplex PCR; TCRdb's copy has only in-frame clones and leaves some out. The top ten clones hold around 0.03% of a sample with tens of thousands of clones, approximately 95% of them seen once. In corrective heart surgery, resections were taken, and these provided the thymus tissue. Sequences were obtained from thymus tissue. The receptor was isolated from a girl under three years old with a congenital heart defect but otherwise immunologically healthy. The rearrangement joins TRBV19 to TRBJ1-2, with D unclear. CDR3 coding DNA: TGTGCCAGTACCGAGGCGGGGTTAAACTATGGCTACACCTTC. It encodes CASTEAGLNYGYTF.